This TCR beta chain was sequenced during a study of vaccination effects on CD4 cells after COVID-19. Background on the study: Sampling occurred a median 72 days post second dose, range 14 to 241.

Notes on this clone: The antigen remains unidentified.

The germline V gene has CDR1 SGHRS and CDR2 YFSETQ. The CDR3 spans 16 residues. The V gene lost 0 bases and the J gene lost 0 bases, with 9 bases spanning the gap. Only in-frame clones appear in the TCRdb table, and some are missing; sequencing was by immunoSEQ multiplex PCR. The sample comprises tens of thousands of clones, around 70% of which are singletons, and about 1.6% rests with the top ten. Findings and caveats of the study: Few convalescent patients and no early post-infection timepoints were included in the study.

Before sequencing took place, the ViraFEST assay used viral peptide pools to expand antigen-specific CD4+ T cells. Following 10 days of culture, CD4+ T cells were isolated. Of the BNT162b2 and mRNA-1273 vaccines, participants received two doses of one or the other. Wells each received around 2.2 million PBMC, cultured with 10 IU/ml IL-2 and about 9 ug/ml peptides. Each culture had half its medium swapped for IL-2 medium on days 3 and 7. The rearrangement joins TRBV5-1 to TRBJ2-2; D is unresolved. This sequence was found in a human donor who received a COVID-19 vaccine. Sample: CD4+ T cells from PBMCs cultured with HCoV-229E spike peptides, taken after COVID-19 vaccination. CDR3 in amino acids: CASSLAVSANTGELFF. The CDR3 DNA reads TGCGCCAGCAGCTTGGCCGTCAGTGCGAACACCGGGGAGCTGTTTTTT.